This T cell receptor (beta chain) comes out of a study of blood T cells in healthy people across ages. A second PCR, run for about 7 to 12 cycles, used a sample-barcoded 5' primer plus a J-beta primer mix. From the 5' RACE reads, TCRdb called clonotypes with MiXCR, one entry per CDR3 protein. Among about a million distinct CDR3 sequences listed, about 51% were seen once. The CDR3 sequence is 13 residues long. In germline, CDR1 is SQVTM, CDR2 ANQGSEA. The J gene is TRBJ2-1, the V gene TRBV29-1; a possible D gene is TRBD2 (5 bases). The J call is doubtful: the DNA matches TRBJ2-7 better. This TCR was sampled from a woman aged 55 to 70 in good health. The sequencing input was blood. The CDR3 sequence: CSVERSPGNEQYF. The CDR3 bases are TGCAGCGTTGAAAGGTCACCGGGAAATGAGCAGTACTTC.